Detailed here is one TCR beta chain. Its antigen has not been determined. There are no base qualities to consult, and no much larger clone falls within one base. TCRbeta CDR3 regions were amplified from genomic DNA using the immunoSEQ Assay, a bias-controlled multiplex PCR. As for the original processing: The number of nucleated cells in each sample was estimated from the amplification of reference gene primers within the assay. Sequence reads were collapsed and filtered to measure the absolute abundance of every unique TCRbeta CDR3 rearrangement. For each sample, productive Simpson clonality was calculated as the square root of Simpson's diversity index across productive rearrangements. Imported from immuneACCESS, the table was reduced by TCRdb to in-frame sequences with V and J called. These copies leave out some clones; in studies compared against another copy, an unresolved V gene accounts for under half, and the cause of the remainder is not known. The DNA was the basis for D and trimming; V, J and clone size are from that table. A total of 100,000 to 120,000 clones appear in this sample, about four fifths of them only once. The ten largest clones capture 15% of the sample.

Collaborating institutions collected whole blood in K2EDTA tubes following their own protocols. Collaborator samples were shipped for TCRbeta analysis as frozen whole blood, isolated PBMCs, or DNA extracted from either sample type. This entry comes from a study of blood T cell repertoires in COVID-19 (TCRdb year 2020). A note on the overall study: Samples from collaborators originated in the United States, Italy and Spain and spanned both the acute and convalescent phases of COVID-19. Samples were obtained from the ongoing ImmuneRACE study (first 160 participants) and from 1,000 to 1,500 subjects provided by 6 global collaborators. The material from the prospective study consisted of cDNA or gDNA derived from T cells, B-cell-depleted T cells, or PBMCs. A freely available public database, intended as a resource for researchers studying the immune response to SARS-CoV-2, is where the repertoires were released. A de-identified subject ID, COVID-19 status, age in years and sex were almost always included in the sample metadata. The dataset comprised deeply sampled blood TCRbeta repertoires from subjects exposed to, actively infected with, or recovered from COVID-19. Where available, HLA class I and class II types were taken from metadata supplied by the sample provider and were not determined by assay-based typing.

Findings and caveats that apply to the study as a whole: The quantity of clinical and demographic metadata differed by source and by participant and was supplied without curation.

The trim is 2 bases for V and 4 bases for J, with a gap of 3 bases between the germline ends. CDR1 and CDR2 (MDHEN, SYDVKM) derive from the germline V gene. From cysteine to valine, the CDR3 is 11 amino acids long. The read is trimmed to its CDR3 DNA, 33 bases read in frame from base 1. The specimen sequenced was peripheral blood. This TCR came from a woman older than 75 with acute or convalescent COVID-19. The sequence links TRBV28 to TRBJ2-7; no D gene can be assigned with confidence. The DNA reads TGTGCCAGCAGTTTAACTTACGAGCAGTACGTC. Its translation reads: CASSLTYEQYV.